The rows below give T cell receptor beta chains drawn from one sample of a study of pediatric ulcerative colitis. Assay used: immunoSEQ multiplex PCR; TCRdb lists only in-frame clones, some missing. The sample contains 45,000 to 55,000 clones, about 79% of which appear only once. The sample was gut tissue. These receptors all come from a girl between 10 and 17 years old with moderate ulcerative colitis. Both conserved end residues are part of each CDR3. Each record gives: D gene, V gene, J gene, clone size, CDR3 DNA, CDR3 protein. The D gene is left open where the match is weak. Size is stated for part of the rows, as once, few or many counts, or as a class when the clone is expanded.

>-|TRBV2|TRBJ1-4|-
TGTGCCAGCAAGAACAGTCTCGCGGCTAATGAAAAACTGTTTTTT
CASKNSLAANEKLFF
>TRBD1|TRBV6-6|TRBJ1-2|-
TGTGCCAGCAGACCAGGGGGAGACCCACCTCAGGGCTACACCTTC
CASRPGGDPPQGYTF
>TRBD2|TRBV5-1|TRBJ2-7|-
TGCGCCAGCAGCTTGAGTCCCCTCCCGGGAGGCTACGAGCAGTACTTC
CASSLSPLPGGYEQYF
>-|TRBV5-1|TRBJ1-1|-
TGCGCCAGCAGCTTGAGTGTGGGGGTTCTCACTGAAGCTTTCTTT
CASSLSVGVLTEAFF
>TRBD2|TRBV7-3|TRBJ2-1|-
TGTGCCAGCAGCTTATCCGGGAGGCTCAATGAGCAGTTCTTC
CASSLSGRLNEQFF
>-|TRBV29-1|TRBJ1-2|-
TGCAGCGTTCGCAGGGGCTATGGCTACACCTTC
CSVRRGYGYTF
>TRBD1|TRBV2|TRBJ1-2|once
TGTGCCAGCACACAGGGGCTAGGCGGCTACACCTTC
CASTQGLGGYTF
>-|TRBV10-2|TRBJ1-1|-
TGCGCCAGCGGGGGTTGGGACACTGAAGCTTTCTTT
CASGGWDTEAFF
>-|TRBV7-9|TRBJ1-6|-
TGTGCCAGCAGCTTAGACGGGAACTGGGGTATGAATTCACCCCTCCACTTT
CASSLDGNWGMNSPLHF
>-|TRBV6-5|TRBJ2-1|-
TGTGCCAGCAGTTACTCAGGGACACACTACAATGAGCAGTTCTTC
CASSYSGTHYNEQFF
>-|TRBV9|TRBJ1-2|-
TGTGCCAGCAGCGTAGCTCGGGACGGCGTCTATGGCTACACCTTC
CASSVARDGVYGYTF
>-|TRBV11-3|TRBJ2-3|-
TGTGCCAGCAGCTTAAGCCCGGGCACAGATACGCAGTATTTT
CASSLSPGTDTQYF
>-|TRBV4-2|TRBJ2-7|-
TGTGCCAGCAGCCAAGACGGGGGCTCCACCTACGAGCAGTACTTC
CASSQDGGSTYEQYF
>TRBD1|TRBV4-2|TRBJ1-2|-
TGTGCCAGCAGCCAAGGAGGACAGGGAACGAGGGGCTACACCTTC
CASSQGGQGTRGYTF
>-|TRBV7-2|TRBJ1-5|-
TGTGCCAGCAGCCCGGGACGGGAGAGTCAGCCCCAGCATTTT
CASSPGRESQPQHF
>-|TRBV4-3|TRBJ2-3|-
TGCGCCAGCAGCCAAGATTTGGATACGAGCACAGATACGCAGTATTTT
CASSQDLDTSTDTQYF
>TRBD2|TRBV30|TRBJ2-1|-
TGTGCCTGGAGTGTATTTGGACTAGCGGGACCCACTGAGCAGTTCTTC
CAWSVFGLAGPTEQFF
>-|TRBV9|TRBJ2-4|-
TGTGCCAGCAGCGTAGTCGGGGCCTCCGAGGGGATTCAGTACTTC
CASSVVGASEGIQYF
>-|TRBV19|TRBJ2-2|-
TGTGCCAGTAGTATAGAAGGCGGGCCCCCCGGGGAGCTGTTTTTT
CASSIEGGPPGELFF
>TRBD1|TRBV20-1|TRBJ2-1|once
TGCAGTGCTGGACAGGGCTATGAGCAGTTCTTC
CSAGQGYEQFF
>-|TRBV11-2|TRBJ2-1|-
TGTGCCAGCAGCTTATCGGCGGGGCCCGGTGAGCAGTTCTTC
CASSLSAGPGEQFF
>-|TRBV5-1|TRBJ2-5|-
TGCGCCAGCAGCTTTAGGTTCGGGGAGACCCAGTACTTC
CASSFRFGETQYF
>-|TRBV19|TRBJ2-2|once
TGTGCCAGTAGGGTCAGGGCGGCCGGGGAGCTGTTTTTT
CASRVRAAGELFF
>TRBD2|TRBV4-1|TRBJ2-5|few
TGCGCCAGCAGCACTAGCGGGGGGATCCAAGAGACCCAGTACTTC
CASSTSGGIQETQYF
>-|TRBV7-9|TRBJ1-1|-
TGTGCCAGCAGCTCCGACAAACTGATCACTGAAGCTTTCTTT
CASSSDKLITEAFF
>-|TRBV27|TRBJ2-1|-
TGTGCCAGCAGAGTAGGACTATCGCCGGAGCAGTTCTTC
CASRVGLSPEQFF
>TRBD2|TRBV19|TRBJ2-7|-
TGTGCCAGTAGTATAAAACCCCAGACTAGCTTCGAGCAGTACTTC
CASSIKPQTSFEQYF
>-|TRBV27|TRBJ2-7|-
TGTGCCAGCAGTTTCGGGCCTGCCTACGAGCAGTACTTC
CASSFGPAYEQYF
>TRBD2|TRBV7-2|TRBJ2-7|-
TGTGCCAGCAGCTTAGAAGGGACTAGCGGAGCCTACGAGCAGTACTTC
CASSLEGTSGAYEQYF
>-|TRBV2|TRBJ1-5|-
TGTGCCAGCTCCGGGCCCCAGGGGAGACAGCCCCAGCATTTT
CASSGPQGRQPQHF
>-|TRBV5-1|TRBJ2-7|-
TGCGCCAGCAGCTTAGGAGCGTCAACCTACGAGCAGTACTTC
CASSLGASTYEQYF
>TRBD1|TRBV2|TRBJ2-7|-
TGTGCCACTTGGACAGGGGGGTTATTAGGGCAGTACTTC
CATWTGGLLGQYF
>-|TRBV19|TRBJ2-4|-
TGTGCCAGTAGGGACCTAGCCAAAAACATTCAGTACTTC
CASRDLAKNIQYF
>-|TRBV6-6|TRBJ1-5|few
TGTGCCAGCAGACCTCCCAGCTCAGGGAGCAATCAGCCCCAGCATTTT
CASRPPSSGSNQPQHF
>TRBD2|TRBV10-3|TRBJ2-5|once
TGTGCCATCACGCCCGGACTAGTCGGAGTGGAGCAGTACTTC
CAITPGLVGVEQYF
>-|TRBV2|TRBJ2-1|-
TGTGCCAGCGGAGTGGGGAGCTCCTACAATGAGCAGTTCTTC
CASGVGSSYNEQFF
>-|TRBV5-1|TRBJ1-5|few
TGCGCCAGCAAATCGAGAGCCCTCTGGGATCAGCCCCAGCATTTT
CASKSRALWDQPQHF